The 14 T cell receptor beta chains below were found in one sample sequenced in a study of shared clonotypes between healthy human individuals. The method was immunoSEQ multiplex PCR; TCRdb's version includes in-frame clones alone and lacks a portion of them. The data show around 1.1 million clones, with roughly 80% seen just once and over 0.8% held by the top ten. Sequencing was performed on memory CD4+ T cells from PBMCs. Subset meaning: CD45RA-negative fraction. These receptors were collected from a man in his late teens or twenties in good health. Some clones in this sample may be carry-over from other donors' samples.

V usage is TRBV18 and J usage is TRBJ2-5; the D gene could be TRBD1 or TRBD2 (5 bases each). Looked up from germline, CDR1 is KGHSH and CDR2 is LQKENI. The V end was cut by 4 bases, the J end by 4 bases, with 13 bases between. The CDR3 sequence is 14 residues long. CDR3 in amino acids: CASSQPGRRETQYF. In nucleotides, the CDR3 is TGTGCCAGCTCACAACCGGGACGTAGAGAGACCCAGTACTTC.

The chain links TRBV7-9 to TRBJ1-2, with no clear D. There are 11 residues in the CDR3. Germline-derived CDR1 and CDR2 are SEHNR and FQNEAQ (reference sequence). Trimming took off 5 bases at V and 4 bases at J, with 5 bases between the two ends. The CDR3 sequence is CASSHFYGYTF. The CDR3 DNA follows: TGTGCCAGCAGCCACTTCTATGGCTACACCTTC.

This clone has at least ten counts. Other DNA sequences within the sample encode an identical CDR3. V usage is TRBV9 and J usage is TRBJ1-4, with a possible D match to TRBD1 (5 bases). This CDR3 spans 15 amino acids. Germline CDR1 SGDLS, CDR2 YYNGEE. V lost 4 bases and J lost 0, with 10 bases in between. The CDR3 sequence is CASSRGGATNEKLFF. CDR3 sequence (DNA): TGTGCCAGCAGCCGGGGCGGGGCAACTAATGAAAAACTGTTTTTT.

This chain connects TRBV19 to TRBJ1-5; D gene ambiguous. Trimming shortened V by 4 bases and J by 0 bases, and 19 bases separated the two germline ends. In germline, CDR1 is LNHDA, CDR2 SQIVND (reference sequence). CDR3 size: 18 residues. The CDR3 sequence is CASSNPTDGRFSNQPQHF. The CDR3 DNA sequence: TGTGCCAGTAGTAACCCTACAGACGGGAGATTTAGCAATCAGCCCCAGCATTTT.

In its sample, this clone was seen a few times. The rearrangement joins TRBV7-9 to TRBJ2-1, with 12 bases identical to TRBD2. CDR1 is SEHNR and CDR2 is FQNEAQ in the germline V gene (reference sequence). Trimming cost V 5 bases and J 0 bases; bases outside gene matches: 8. This CDR3 is 18 amino acids long. The CDR3 loop reads CASSRPLAGGYSYNEQFF. The DNA for the CDR3 is TGTGCCAGCAGCCGCCCCCTAGCGGGAGGGTACTCCTACAATGAGCAGTTCTTC.

The V gene is TRBV10-3, the J gene TRBJ2-1; TRBD2 matches at 7 bases. CDR1 is ENHRY and CDR2 is SYGVKD in the germline V gene. This CDR3 contains 14 residues. Trimming at V came to 6 bases and at J to 5 bases, leaving 7 bases not matched to a gene. CDR3 in DNA: TGTGCCATCAGCCGACTAGCTAGCGACAATGAGCAGTTCTTC. It is translated as CAISRLASDNEQFF.

The rearrangement uses TRBV4-3 and TRBJ2-7, with D uncertain. V was trimmed by 0 bases and J by 1 base, leaving 19 bases between them. This CDR3 contains 18 residues. CDR1 LGHNA and CDR2 YSLEER come from the germline V gene. CDR3 protein: CASSQDRGTPSTSYEQYF. CDR3 DNA sequence: TGCGCCAGCAGCCAAGATCGAGGCACTCCCTCTACTTCCTACGAGCAGTACTTC.

The chain uses TRBV9 and TRBJ1-1; D may be TRBD1 (6 bases). The V gene lost 2 bases and the J gene lost 5 bases, with 10 bases spanning the gap. This CDR3 region has 13 residues. CDR1 is SGDLS, CDR2 YYNGEE, per germline. The CDR3 here is CASSVTGQTEAFF. In nucleotides, the CDR3 is TGTGCCAGCAGCGTTACAGGGCAGACTGAAGCTTTCTTT.

The chain links TRBV9 to TRBJ2-3; weak D call: TRBD2 (5 bases). The CDR3 covers 16 residues. Germline V CDR1 and CDR2: SGDLS, YYNGEE. V dropped 3 bases and J dropped 1 base, with 15 bases sitting between them. The CDR3 sequence: CASSAERVPGTDTQYF. The CDR3 DNA is TGTGCCAGCAGCGCCGAGAGGGTGCCAGGCACAGATACGCAGTATTTT.

This rearrangement joins TRBV4-2 to TRBJ2-1; 9 positions agree with TRBD2. This CDR3 is 19 amino acids long. Per the germline V gene, CDR1 is LGHNA and CDR2 is YNFKEQ. With V trimmed by 0 bases and J by 0 bases, 9 bases remained unmatched. The CDR3 region is CASSQEAASGTLSYNEQFF. CDR3 DNA sequence: TGTGCCAGCAGCCAAGAGGCGGCTAGCGGGACTCTCTCCTACAATGAGCAGTTCTTC.

Concerning this clone: This clone may be a read error of a much larger clone one base away. This sample includes further DNA sequences coding for the same CDR3. The chain links TRBV20-1 to TRBJ2-7, with 8 bases lining up with TRBD1. The germline V gene has CDR1 DFQATT and CDR2 SNEGSKA (reference sequence). V shed 6 bases and J 3 bases; nucleotides not matched to a gene: 1. The CDR3 is 11 residues long. CDR3 bases: TGCAGTGCGGGGACAGGCTACGAGCAGTACTTC. It specifies CSAGTGYEQYF.

This sequence joins TRBV5-4 and TRBJ2-1, with D unresolved. The V gene's germline CDR1 is SGHNT and CDR2 YYREEE (reference sequence). The V gene lost 4 bases and the J gene lost 4 bases, with 9 bases spanning the gap. The CDR3 runs to 13 residues. The CDR3 DNA is TGTGCCAGCAGCGTGGACCAGTACAATGAGCAGTTCTTC. It yields the protein CASSVDQYNEQFF.

The genes are TRBV28 and TRBJ1-4; the match to TRBD1 covers 9 bases. Trimming at V came to 8 bases and at J to 7 bases, leaving 8 bases not matched to a gene. The CDR3 contains 14 residues. The germline V gene has CDR1 MDHEN and CDR2 SYDVKM. CDR3 in DNA: TGTGCCAGCCTAATGACAGGGGGAGGTGAAAAACTGTTTTTT. This encodes CASLMTGGGEKLFF.

The chain carries TRBV9 and TRBJ2-1; D gene unclear. The germline V and J ends were trimmed by 0 bases and 7 bases, with 5 bases remaining between them. CDR3 length equals 12 residues. The germline V gene encodes CDR1 SGDLS and CDR2 YYNGEE. DNA for the CDR3: TGTGCCAGCAGCGTAGATGGGAATGAGCAGTTCTTC. Residues: CASSVDGNEQFF.